Each of the 20 T cell receptor beta chains below was sequenced from the same sample in a study of blood T cell repertoires in COVID-19. Sequencing was performed with immunoSEQ multiplex PCR; in TCRdb, only in-frame clones are kept and a portion is missing. The data contain approximately 120,000 clones, about 80% of them seen just once; the ten biggest clones take up 6.6%. Specimen: peripheral blood. These receptors originate from a woman aged 45-60 years with acute or convalescent COVID-19.

V usage is TRBV5-1 and J usage is TRBJ1-5; 8 bases match TRBD1. The CDR3 is 14 residues long. The trim removed 4 bases at V and 6 bases at J, leaving 6 bases unmatched. Per germline, CDR1 SGHRS and CDR2 YFSETQ. This chain's CDR3 is CASSVTGEGQPQHF. The CDR3 region has the DNA TGCGCCAGCAGCGTGACAGGGGAGGGTCAGCCCCAGCATTTT.

The V and J genes are TRBV6-5 and TRBJ2-7; the match to TRBD1 covers 9 bases. The CDR3 is made up of 15 amino acids. V gave up 6 bases and J gave up 1 base; unmatched junction bases: 7. Germline CDR1 and CDR2: MNHEY and SVGAGI. CDR3 residues: CASRPRQGGSYEQYF. In DNA form, the CDR3 reads TGTGCCAGCAGACCGAGACAGGGGGGGTCCTACGAGCAGTACTTC.

The rearrangement links TRBV5-1 to TRBJ1-1, with D perhaps matching TRBD1 (5 bases). V lost 1 base, J lost 6 bases, and 16 bases lay in between. The V gene's germline CDR1 is SGHRS and CDR2 YFSETQ. This CDR3 is built from 15 residues. DNA for the CDR3: TGCGCCAGCAGCTTGTCGGATTTGGGGCAGGCTGAAGCTTTCTTT. Translated: CASSLSDLGQAEAFF.

Details on this clone: The sample has other DNA sequences that encode this CDR3 too. The V call is TRBV5-1, the J call TRBJ1-1; D may be TRBD1 (6 bases). Germline V gives CDR1 SGHRS, CDR2 YFSETQ. V lost 5 bases and J 4 bases, leaving 15 bases between the germline ends. There are 14 residues in the CDR3. The CDR3 region has the DNA TGCGCCAGCAGTAAAGGGGGTGTGGGCACTGAAGCTTTCTTT. Protein: CASSKGGVGTEAFF. Complete variable domain (other parts from reference TRBV5-1 and TRBJ1-1): KAGVTQTPRYLIKTRGQQVTLSCSPISGHRSVSWYQQTPGQGLQFLFEYFSETQRNKGNFPGRFSGRQFSNSRSEMNVSTLELGDSALYLCASSKGGVGTEAFFGQGTRLTVV.

The chain is built from TRBV7-3 and TRBJ1-1, with a tentative D call TRBD1 (6 bases). Deletions cut 5 bases from V and 1 base from J, with 14 bases between. This CDR3 has 15 residues. CDR1 is SGHTA, CDR2 FQGTGA, per germline. In nucleotides, the CDR3 is TGTGCCAGCAGCCCGGACAGCCACCCGAACACTGAAGCTTTCTTT. Protein product: CASSPDSHPNTEAFF.

The V gene is TRBV19, the J gene TRBJ1-3, with D uncertain. This CDR3 has 14 residues. The germline V and J ends were trimmed by 0 bases and 4 bases, with 7 bases remaining between them. Germline-derived CDR1 and CDR2 are LNHDA and SQIVND (reference sequence). The DNA of the CDR3 is TGTGCCAGTAGTATAGATCTATCGGGAAACACCATATATTTT. Its protein product is CASSIDLSGNTIYF. Full variable domain (missing parts from reference TRBV19 and TRBJ1-3): DGGITQSPKYLFRKEGQNVTLSCEQNLNHDAMYWYRQDPGQGLRLIYYSQIVNDFQKGDIAEGYSVSREKKESFPLTVTSAQKNPTAFYLCASSIDLSGNTIYFGEGSWLTVV.

As DNA, the CDR3 is TGTGCCAGCAGCTTTAGGGACAGGGGCTTCTCTTTATATGGCTACACCTTC. It codes for CASSFRDRGFSLYGYTF. The rearrangement uses TRBV5-6 and TRBJ1-2; 10 bases map to TRBD1. V dropped 2 bases and J dropped 5; count of bases not matched to a gene: 12. Germline V gene lookup returns CDR1 SGHDT and CDR2 YYEEEE. The CDR3 loop spans 17 amino acids.

CDR3 DNA: TGTGCCACCAGTCCGGGACAGGGAACCTATGGCTACACCTTC. Its protein is CATSPGQGTYGYTF. This chain links TRBV24-1 with TRBJ1-2; 9 nucleotides align to TRBD1. Germline lookup yields CDR1 KGHDR and CDR2 SFDVKD. The CDR3 is made up of 14 amino acids. V lost 6 bases to trimming and J lost 4 bases; unmatched junction nucleotides: 5.

This clone was picked up one time. The chain recombines TRBV5-4 with TRBJ2-7, with 7 bases aligning to TRBD1. J lost 0 bases, V lost 5 bases, and 11 bases had no gene match. The CDR3 length is 16 residues. Germline values: CDR1 SGHNT, CDR2 YYREEE (reference sequence). In DNA, the CDR3 is TGTGCCAGCAGTTCCGGGGACAGACTGAGCTCCTACGAGCAGTACTTC. Translated, it gives CASSSGDRLSSYEQYF.

This clone has more than one count but fewer than ten. The chain combines TRBV12-5 with TRBJ1-1; TRBD1 matches at 8 bases. The CDR3 has 13 amino acids. The germline CDR1 and CDR2 sequences are LGHNT and FRNRAP. V dropped 5 bases and J dropped 6; count of bases not matched to a gene: 5. The CDR3 sequence is CASGRSRGPEAFF. The CDR3 DNA is TGTGCTAGTGGTCGGAGCAGGGGGCCTGAAGCTTTCTTT.

The rearrangement joins TRBV18 to TRBJ1-1; 8 bases align to TRBD1. The CDR3 spans 16 residues. Germline V gives CDR1 KGHSH, CDR2 LQKENI. The V gene end was trimmed by 0 bases and the J gene end by 1 base; junction bases not matched to a gene: 4. The CDR3 protein is CASSPPTGEGNTEAFF. The DNA for the CDR3 is TGTGCCAGCTCACCACCGACAGGGGAGGGGAACACTGAAGCTTTCTTT. The full variable domain, in which reference TRBV18 and TRBJ1-1 provide the parts outside the CDR3, is NAGVMQNPRHLVRRRGQEARLRCSPMKGHSHVYWYRQLPEEGLKFMVYLQKENIIDESGMPKERFSAEFPKEGPSILRIQQVVRGDSAAYFCASSPPTGEGNTEAFFGQGTRLTVV.

The chain carries TRBV6-2 or TRBV6-3 and TRBJ2-3; 11 positions agree with TRBD2. This CDR3 region has 16 residues. Germline values: CDR1 MNHEY, CDR2 SVGEGT. The V gene end was trimmed by 2 bases and the J gene end by 5 bases; junction bases not matched to a gene: 6. CDR3 coding DNA: TGTGCCAGCAGTTACCTTAGCGGGGGGGCGAGAGATACGCAGTATTTT. Translation gives CASSYLSGGARDTQYF.

V gene TRBV7-9 combines with J gene TRBJ1-5, with no clear D. CDR1 and CDR2 (germline): SEHNR, FQNEAQ (reference sequence). V gave up 4 bases and J gave up 0 bases, with 13 bases separating them. The CDR3 loop spans 16 amino acids. The CDR3 protein is CASSSADTYSNQPQHF. The DNA of the CDR3 is TGTGCCAGCAGCTCCGCCGACACCTATAGCAATCAGCCCCAGCATTTT.

The chain couples TRBV4-2 to TRBJ2-2; 9 bases agree with TRBD1. The germline CDR1 and CDR2 sequences are LGHNA and YNFKEQ. The CDR3 loop spans 16 amino acids. The J segment lost 8 bases and the V segment lost 4 bases, leaving 11 bases of the junction unmatched. The CDR3, as DNA: TGTGCCAGCAGCCCCCCGGGGACAGGGAGTGAGGGGGAGCTGTTTTTT. Translation gives CASSPPGTGSEGELFF.

The chain couples TRBV28 to TRBJ1-2, with D perhaps TRBD1 (5 bases). The germline CDR1 and CDR2 sequences are MDHEN and SYDVKM. Trimming took off 5 bases at V and 4 bases at J, with 14 bases between the two ends. The CDR3 totals 14 residues. As DNA, the CDR3 is TGTGCCAGCAGTCCCAATCCGACAGTCTATGGCTACACCTTC. Translated, it gives CASSPNPTVYGYTF.

This clone was counted a single time. The chain employs TRBV30 and TRBJ1-1; D is ambiguous. The V gene lost 0 bases and the J gene lost 2 bases, with 7 bases spanning the gap. The CDR3 runs 13 residues. The germline CDR1 and CDR2 sequences are GTSNPN and SVGIG (reference sequence). The CDR3 reads CAWSVNSNTEAFF. CDR3 nucleotide sequence: TGTGCCTGGAGTGTAAACAGTAACACTGAAGCTTTCTTT. Complete variable domain (other parts from reference TRBV30 and TRBJ1-1): SQTIHQWPATLVQPVGSPLSLECTVEGTSNPNLYWYRQAAGRGLQLLFYSVGIGQISSEVPQNLSASRPQDRQFILSSKKLLLSDSGFYLCAWSVNSNTEAFFGQGTRLTVV.

The rearrangement joins TRBV5-1 to TRBJ1-6; no clear D gene. The germline gives CDR1 SGHRS, CDR2 YFSETQ. This CDR3 region has 15 residues. Deletions cut 4 bases from V and 5 bases from J, with 13 bases between. CDR3 loop: CASSRDRGNNSPLHF. The CDR3 nucleotides read TGCGCCAGCAGCCGTGACCGGGGAAATAATTCACCCCTCCACTTT.

Here the CDR3 reads CASSPRGSPLHF. CDR3 nucleotide sequence: TGTGCCAGCAGTCCTCGGGGTTCGCCCCTCCACTTT. The chain recombines TRBV12-3 or TRBV12-4 with TRBJ1-6, with unresolved D. With 5 bases removed from V and 13 bases from J, the gap between germline ends came to 12 bases. There are 12 residues in the CDR3.

The CDR3 loop reads CASRDRTGAFTEAFF. The CDR3 DNA follows: TGTGCCAGCAGAGACCGGACAGGGGCATTTACTGAAGCTTTCTTT. V is TRBV2 and J is TRBJ1-1; 9 nucleotides agree with TRBD1. The CDR3 sequence is 15 residues long. Germline CDR1 SNHLY, CDR2 FYNNEI. V shed 6 bases, J shed 5 bases, and the junction held 10 bases outside the gene matches.

This clone was picked up a small number of times. This sequence joins TRBV6-5 and TRBJ2-6; D not certain. V was cut by 8 bases and J by 1 base, with 6 bases left in between. Germline lookup yields CDR1 MNHEY and CDR2 SVGAGI. This CDR3 has 13 residues. The CDR3 protein is CASLSSGANVLTF. CDR3 nucleotide sequence: TGTGCCAGCCTGAGTTCTGGGGCCAACGTCCTGACTTTC.